Listed here are 8 T cell receptor beta chains from one sample, sequenced in a study of blood T cell repertoires in COVID-19. The assay was immunoSEQ multiplex PCR, and TCRdb's table has in-frame clones only and misses some. This table holds tens of thousands of clones, about nine tenths found once. Material for sequencing was peripheral blood. All receptors come from a woman aged 25 to 39 in a cohort sampled during active COVID-19.

The CDR3 bases are TGTGCCAGCAGCCAAGATTGGCAGGGGTTAACTGAAGCTTTCTTT. Amino acid sequence: CASSQDWQGLTEAFF. The genes are TRBV14 and TRBJ1-1; D possibly corresponds to TRBD1 (6 bases). Deletions cut 0 bases from V and 5 bases from J, with 13 bases between. Germline V CDR1 and CDR2: SGHDN, FVKESK. CDR3 length equals 15 residues. The entire variable domain, with the rest obtained from reference TRBV14 and TRBJ1-1, is as follows: EAGVTQFPSHSVIEKGQTVTLRCDPISGHDNLYWYRRVMGKEIKFLLHFVKESKQDESGMPNNRFLAERTGGTYSTLKVQPAELEDSGVYFCASSQDWQGLTEAFFGQGTRLTVV.

The chain recombines TRBV2 with TRBJ2-3, with 9 bases identical to TRBD2. The CDR3 sequence is 14 residues long. The V gene's germline CDR1 is SNHLY and CDR2 FYNNEI. V lost 6 bases, J lost 0 bases, and 1 base stayed unmatched. DNA for the CDR3: TGTGCCAGCAGGACTAGCGGCAGCACAGATACGCAGTATTTT. This gives the protein CASRTSGSTDTQYF.

This clone was seen once. The V gene is TRBV6-5, the J gene TRBJ2-7; 7 bases are a match to TRBD1. This CDR3 has 14 amino acids. Germline V gene data show CDR1 as MNHEY and CDR2 as SVGAGI. The J segment lost 4 bases and the V segment lost 6 bases, leaving 9 bases of the junction unmatched. The CDR3 nucleotides are TGTGCCAGCAGCAGGACAGGCGGATTATACGAGCAGTACTTC. This sequence encodes CASSRTGGLYEQYF.

In DNA, the CDR3 is TGTGCCAGCAGCCCGGGGACAGGGAACGGAAACACCATATATTTT. It translates to CASSPGTGNGNTIYF. The chain couples TRBV7-9 to TRBJ1-3, with TRBD1 identical over 9 bases. Germline assignment: CDR1 SEHNR and CDR2 FQNEAQ (reference sequence). V shed 5 bases and J 4 bases; nucleotides not matched to a gene: 6. The CDR3 loop spans 15 amino acids.

The gene calls are TRBV7-9 and TRBJ2-2; possibly TRBD1 for D (6 bases). V gave up 5 bases and J gave up 7 bases, with 11 bases separating them. There are 13 residues in the CDR3. Germline CDR1 reads SEHNR; CDR2 reads FQNEAQ (reference sequence). DNA for the CDR3: TGTGCCAGCAGCCTCCGGACAGACGGGGAGCTGTTTTTT. Residues: CASSLRTDGELFF.

V and J are TRBV7-3 and TRBJ2-2; 14 nucleotides match TRBD2. Germline assignment: CDR1 SGHTA and CDR2 FQGTGA. The J segment lost 2 bases and the V segment lost 5 bases, leaving 7 bases of the junction unmatched. This CDR3 is 18 amino acids long. The CDR3 is CASSMKGLAGVNTGELFF. The CDR3 DNA sequence: TGTGCCAGCAGCATGAAGGGACTAGCGGGAGTCAACACCGGGGAGCTGTTTTTT.

The rearrangement links TRBV19 to TRBJ1-6, with a weak D call TRBD1 (5 bases). Germline V gene sequence: CDR1 LNHDA, CDR2 SQIVND (reference sequence). This CDR3 has 15 amino acids. V was cut by 6 bases and J by 5 bases, with 14 bases left in between. CDR3 nucleotide sequence: TGTGCCAGTAGCCCCAGGGTAGAGAATAATTCACCCCTCCACTTT. Amino acid sequence: CASSPRVENNSPLHF.

The chain is built from TRBV5-1 and TRBJ1-2; 8 nucleotides align to TRBD1. Unmatched junction bases numbered 4, after V lost 4 bases and J lost 5 bases. This CDR3 spans 13 amino acids. Per the germline V gene, CDR1 is SGHRS and CDR2 is YFSETQ. CDR3 in DNA: TGCGCCAGCAGCGACAGACAGGGGTATGGCTACACCTTC. This gives the protein CASSDRQGYGYTF. The entire variable domain, with the rest obtained from reference TRBV5-1 and TRBJ1-2, is as follows: KAGVTQTPRYLIKTRGQQVTLSCSPISGHRSVSWYQQTPGQGLQFLFEYFSETQRNKGNFPGRFSGRQFSNSRSEMNVSTLELGDSALYLCASSDRQGYGYTFGSGTRLTVV.